This T cell receptor beta chain was recorded in a study of T cell responses to AZD1222 COVID-19 vaccine. Findings and caveats of the study: The repertoires were collected only after the peak T cell response. Among those given AZD1222, only 5 to 7 were seropositive at baseline. Most donors were white British and more were female, and clonal diversity was possibly underestimated.

Produced via immunoSEQ multiplex PCR; TCRdb's table is partial and in-frame only. The table records 110,000 to 150,000 clones, 80% to 95% of them present only once. Worth noting for this clone: Its antigen is not identified.

Second doses at about 4 or about 12 weeks were pooled. The receptor's source is an adult who received the AZD1222 COVID-19 vaccine. Material: peripheral blood, obtained 28 days after the second AZD1222 dose.

The CDR3 sequence is CASGGNYGYTF. The CDR3 DNA is TGTGCCAGCGGGGGGAACTATGGCTACACCTTC. The chain carries TRBV28 and TRBJ1-2; tentatively, D is TRBD1 (5 bases). CDR3 length equals 11 residues. Germline CDR1 reads MDHEN; CDR2 reads SYDVKM. V was clipped by 8 bases and J by 2 bases, with 6 bases between them.